This is a list of T cell receptor beta chains from one sample in a study of blood T cell repertoires in COVID-19. TCRdb's table, derived via immunoSEQ multiplex PCR, lists solely in-frame clones and lacks some. Of about 58,000 clones in the sample, 78% were seen once. Material: peripheral blood. All receptors derive from a human donor in a cohort sampled during active COVID-19. CDR3s include the opening cysteine and the closing phenylalanine or tryptophan. Size values are once, few and many counts, or a class for expanded clones, and some rows have none.

v_call,clone_size,j_call,cdr3_aa
TRBV3-1/TRBV3-2,NA,TRBJ2-7,CASSQGVGGLSPYEQYF
TRBV19,once,TRBJ2-7,CASSIGPGIGYEQYF
TRBV6-5,NA,TRBJ1-1,CASRLTGYTEAFF
TRBV9,NA,TRBJ2-7,CASSGQGAYEQYF
TRBV6-2/TRBV6-3,NA,TRBJ1-1,CASSYGGRGGEAFF
TRBV19,NA,TRBJ1-2,CASKNKGANYGYTF
TRBV19,NA,TRBJ1-5,CASSIGTGGRYSNQPQHF
TRBV7-8,NA,TRBJ2-7,CASTGQSEASYEQYF
TRBV6-5,NA,TRBJ2-7,CASRRMLSSYEQYF
TRBV5-4,NA,TRBJ2-7,CASSWGLAGASYEQYF
TRBV7-8,NA,TRBJ1-2,CASSFTQGNGYTF
TRBV19,NA,TRBJ2-7,CASSMGTSGTEQYF
TRBV9,NA,TRBJ2-7,CASSVGPSSYEQYF
TRBV10-2,NA,TRBJ1-5,CASSEYRVQPQHF
TRBV28,once,TRBJ2-7,CASSSSTGPHEQYF